The 7 T cell receptor beta chains presented below share a single source sample, sequenced in a study of shared T cell receptors in the human thymus. Sequencing was performed with immunoSEQ multiplex PCR; in TCRdb, only in-frame clones are kept and a portion is missing. The top ten hold about 0.0094% of the sample, which has about 710,000 clones, over 75% seen once. The data also belong to a second study, concerning human thymus T cells.

The sample taken for sequencing was thymocytes. The receptors stem from a boy younger than two with a congenital heart defect.

V gene TRBV28 combines with J gene TRBJ2-6; TRBD1 agrees at 7 bases. This CDR3 is built from 16 residues. J was trimmed by 4 bases and V by 1 base; bases with no gene match: 4. CDR1 and CDR2 from the germline V gene are MDHEN and SYDVKM. The CDR3 bases are TGTGCCAGCAGTTTATCAGGGGGACCGGGGGCCAACGTCCTGACTTTC. Protein sequence: CASSLSGGPGANVLTF.

In its sample, this clone was seen once. The chain is built from TRBV28 and TRBJ2-5; 10 positions agree with TRBD2. Judging by the DNA end, TRBJ2-7 fits better; the J call may be wrong. From germline, CDR1 is MDHEN and CDR2 SYDVKM. The CDR3 runs 18 residues. CDR3 coding DNA: TGTGCCAGCAGTCTGCCGGGAGCGCTAGCGGGGGCATCCTACGAGCAGTACTTC. This gives the protein CASSLPGALAGASYEQYF.

The chain recombines TRBV25-1 with TRBJ2-5; the match to TRBD2 covers 8 bases. This CDR3 region has 16 residues. Germline V CDR1 and CDR2: MGHDK, SYGVNS. J gave up 1 base and V 5 bases, and 9 bases lay outside the gene matches. The CDR3 is CASSPGREGRQETQYF. CDR3 DNA: TGTGCCAGCAGTCCAGGACGGGAGGGCCGCCAAGAGACCCAGTACTTC.

V is TRBV2 and J is TRBJ1-6, with D maybe TRBD1 (6 bases). From germline, CDR1 is SNHLY and CDR2 FYNNEI. CDR3 length equals 20 residues. Trimming removed 2 bases at V and 0 bases at J, with 20 bases between. CDR3 protein: CASSELVSVQGSSYNSPLHF. The CDR3 DNA reads TGTGCCAGCAGTGAATTGGTTTCGGTCCAGGGGAGCTCCTATAATTCACCCCTCCACTTT.

This chain links TRBV19 with TRBJ2-2; D is ambiguous. Trimming pared 0 bases from V and 0 bases from J, leaving 20 bases between. Germline V gene sequence: CDR1 LNHDA, CDR2 SQIVND (reference sequence). CDR3 length: 20 amino acids. The CDR3 region is CASSIDPHWASRANTGELFF. CDR3 in DNA: TGTGCCAGTAGTATAGATCCTCACTGGGCCAGTAGAGCGAACACCGGGGAGCTGTTTTTT. Full variable domain (remainder filled in from reference TRBV19 and TRBJ2-2): DGGITQSPKYLFRKEGQNVTLSCEQNLNHDAMYWYRQDPGQGLRLIYYSQIVNDFQKGDIAEGYSVSREKKESFPLTVTSAQKNPTAFYLCASSIDPHWASRANTGELFFGEGSRLTVL.

The chain combines TRBV4-1 with TRBJ2-1, with 11 positions matching TRBD2. The germline gives CDR1 MGHRA, CDR2 YSYEKL. Trimming removed 3 bases from V and 3 bases from J; junction bases left unmatched: 4. This CDR3 contains 16 residues. CDR3 in amino acids: CASSHRLAGRYNEQFF. As DNA, the CDR3 is TGCGCCAGCAGCCACCGACTAGCGGGGCGCTACAATGAGCAGTTCTTC.

The chain combines TRBV6-1 with TRBJ1-5; 7 bases agree with TRBD1. This CDR3 is 15 amino acids long. Germline trimming cut 2 bases from V and 5 bases from J; bases unmatched to any gene: 6. Germline-derived CDR1 and CDR2 are MNHNS and SASEGT. Here the CDR3 reads CASSEKTGSDQPQHF. The CDR3 nucleotides are TGTGCCAGCAGTGAAAAGACAGGGTCTGATCAGCCCCAGCATTTT.